Reported below is one TCR beta chain. Its antigen is not known. The sample is drawn from a study of T-cell memory formation after mild COVID-19. Study details: Across donors, TCR clusters were largely donor specific. Study-wide findings and caveats: Memory from before infection featured some responding clones, which suggests cross-reactive memory joined. Later expanders leaned toward CD4+, whereas clones contracting from day 15 to 85 were balanced CD4/CD8.

In TCRdb, the 5' RACE reads were re-called with MiXCR into one record per CDR3 protein. Among about 270,000 distinct CDR3 sequences listed, approximately 15% were seen once. This clonotype was obtained from a young man who had mild COVID-19 (a few samples of this study predate the infection). Cell type and time point are not known. The sample consisted of PBMCs or a T cell subset sorted from them (not recorded which).

The CDR3 sequence is CASSPRDGYTEAFF. The CDR3, as DNA: TGTGCCAGCTCACCAAGGGACGGATACACTGAAGCTTTCTTT. The V gene is TRBV18, the J gene TRBJ1-1; a weak D match, TRBD1 (5 bases). V gave up 2 bases and J gave up 3 bases, with 10 bases separating them. CDR1 is KGHSH and CDR2 is LQKENI in the germline V gene. The CDR3 contains 14 residues.